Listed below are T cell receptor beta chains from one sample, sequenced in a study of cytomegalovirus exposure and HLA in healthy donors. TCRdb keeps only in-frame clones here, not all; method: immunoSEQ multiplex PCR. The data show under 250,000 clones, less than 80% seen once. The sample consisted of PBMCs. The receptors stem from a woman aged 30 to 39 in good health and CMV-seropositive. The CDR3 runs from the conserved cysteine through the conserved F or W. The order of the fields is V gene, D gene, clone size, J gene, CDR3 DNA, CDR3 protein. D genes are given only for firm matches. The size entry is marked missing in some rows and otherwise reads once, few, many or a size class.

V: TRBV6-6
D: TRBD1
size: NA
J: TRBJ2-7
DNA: TGTGCCAGCAGTTACCGCGACAGGGATAGCTCCTACGAGCAGTACTTC
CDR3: CASSYRDRDSSYEQYF

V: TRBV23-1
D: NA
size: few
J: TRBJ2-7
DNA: TGCGCCAGCAGTCAATCCCTATACGAGCAGTACTTC
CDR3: CASSQSLYEQYF

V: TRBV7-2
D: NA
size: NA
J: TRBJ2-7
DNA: TGTGCCAGCAGCTTAAGTAGCTCCTACGAGCAGTACTTC
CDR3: CASSLSSSYEQYF

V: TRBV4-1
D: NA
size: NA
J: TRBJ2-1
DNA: TGCGCCAGCAGCCAAGAAATAGCTTGGTACAATGAGCAGTTCTTC
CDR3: CASSQEIAWYNEQFF

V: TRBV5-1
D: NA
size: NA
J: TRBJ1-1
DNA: TGCGCCAGCAGCTATATGAGACTGTCGAACACTGAAGCTTTCTTT
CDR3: CASSYMRLSNTEAFF

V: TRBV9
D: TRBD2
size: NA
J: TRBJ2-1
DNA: TGTGCCAGCAGCGTGGAAAGCGGGAGTAAGTTGAACAATGAGCAGTTCTTC
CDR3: CASSVESGSKLNNEQFF

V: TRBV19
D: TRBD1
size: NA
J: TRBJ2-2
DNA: TGTGCCAGTAGCACGGGACAGACCAACACCGGGGAGCTGTTTTTT
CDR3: CASSTGQTNTGELFF

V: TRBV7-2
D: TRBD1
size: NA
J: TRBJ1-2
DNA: TGTGCCAGCAGCCGGGGACAGGGGGCTGAAGGCTACACCTTC
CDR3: CASSRGQGAEGYTF

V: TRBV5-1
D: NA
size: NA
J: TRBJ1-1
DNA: TGCGCCAGCAGCCCGTCTGGGCTCGCTGAAGCTTTCTTT
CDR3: CASSPSGLAEAFF

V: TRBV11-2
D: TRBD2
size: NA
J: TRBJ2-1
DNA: TGTGCCAGCAGCTTACTGGTGACTAGCCACAATGAGCAGTTCTTC
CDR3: CASSLLVTSHNEQFF

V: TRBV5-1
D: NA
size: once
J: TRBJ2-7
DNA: TGCGCCAGCCACCGGGACACGGTGTCCTCCTACGAGCAGTACTTC
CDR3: CASHRDTVSSYEQYF

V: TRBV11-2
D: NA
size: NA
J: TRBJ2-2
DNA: TGTGCCAGCAGCCCCCAGGGGGGCACCGGGGAGCTGTTTTTT
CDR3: CASSPQGGTGELFF

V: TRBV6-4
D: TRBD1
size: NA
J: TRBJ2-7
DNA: TGTGCCAGCAGTGAACGACAGGGGCGGTGCGAGCAGTACTTC
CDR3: CASSERQGRCEQYF

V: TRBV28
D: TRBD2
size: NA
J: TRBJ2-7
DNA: TGTGCCAGCAGCGAGACTAGCGGGAACTACGAGCAGTACTTC
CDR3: CASSETSGNYEQYF

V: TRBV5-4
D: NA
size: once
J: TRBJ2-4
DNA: TGTGCCAGCAGCTTGGAGAGCTTATTAGCCAAAAACATTCAGTACTTC
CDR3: CASSLESLLAKNIQYF

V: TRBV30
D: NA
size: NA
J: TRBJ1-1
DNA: TGTGCCTGGAGTTGGCGGAGTGATGAAGCTTTCTTT
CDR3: CAWSWRSDEAFF

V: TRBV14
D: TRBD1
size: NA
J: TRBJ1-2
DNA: TGTGCCAGCAGCCAGGCGACAGGGGTGACGGGCTATGGCTACACCTTC
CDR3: CASSQATGVTGYGYTF

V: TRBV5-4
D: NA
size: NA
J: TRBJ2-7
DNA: TGTGCCAGCAGCGTAGCCTTAGGACAGTACTACGAGCAGTACTTC
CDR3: CASSVALGQYYEQYF

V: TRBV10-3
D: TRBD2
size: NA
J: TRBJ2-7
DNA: TGTGCCATCAGCCCCGGACTAGCGGACTACGAGCAGTACTTC
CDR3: CAISPGLADYEQYF

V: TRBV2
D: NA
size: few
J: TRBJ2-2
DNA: TGTGCCAGCAGTGCCGAGGTCTCCGGGGAGCTGTTTTTT
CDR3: CASSAEVSGELFF

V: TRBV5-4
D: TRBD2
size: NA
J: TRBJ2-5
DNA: TGTGCCAGCAGGCCTAGCGGGGGGTGGCTTGAGACCCAGTACTTC
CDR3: CASRPSGGWLETQYF

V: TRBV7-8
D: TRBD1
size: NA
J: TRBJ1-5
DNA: TGTGCCAGCAGCCAGGGTCCCGGGACAGGGGTCAATCAGCCCCAGCATTTT
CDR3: CASSQGPGTGVNQPQHF

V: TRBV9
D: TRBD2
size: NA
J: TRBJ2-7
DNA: TGTGCCAGCAGCGTAAGGCTAGCGGGAGAGGTGCAGTACTTC
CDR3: CASSVRLAGEVQYF

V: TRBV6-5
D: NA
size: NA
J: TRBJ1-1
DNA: TGTGCCAGCCGGAGAGGGTCGGACACTGAAGCTTTCTTT
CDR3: CASRRGSDTEAFF

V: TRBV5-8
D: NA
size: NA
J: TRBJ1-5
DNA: TGTGCCAGCAGCGTCCCGTATCAGCCCCAGCATTTT
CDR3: CASSVPYQPQHF

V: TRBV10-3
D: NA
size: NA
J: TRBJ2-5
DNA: TGTGCCATCAGTGAGTCGAGGGGGAGTGTAATTGAGACTCAGTACTTC
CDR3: CAISESRGSVIETQYF

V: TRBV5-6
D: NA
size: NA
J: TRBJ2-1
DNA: TGTGCCAGCAGCTTGACAAATGAGCAGTTCTTC
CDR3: CASSLTNEQFF

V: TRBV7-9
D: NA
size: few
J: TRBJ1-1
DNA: TGTGCCAGCAGCCTGGCACAGGGCGGCGTGACTGAAGCTTTCTTT
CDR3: CASSLAQGGVTEAFF

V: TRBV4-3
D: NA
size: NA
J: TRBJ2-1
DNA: TGCGCCAGCAGCCCCGGAGTTCGCACCTCCTACAATGAGCAGTTCTTC
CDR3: CASSPGVRTSYNEQFF

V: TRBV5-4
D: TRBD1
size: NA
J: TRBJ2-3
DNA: TGTGCCAGCAGCTTGGGAAAGACCGGGACAGTGAGCACAGATACGCAGTATTTT
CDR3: CASSLGKTGTVSTDTQYF

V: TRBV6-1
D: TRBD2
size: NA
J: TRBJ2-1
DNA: TGTGCCAGCAGTGAAGCAACCGGGACTAGCGCGTCCTACAATGAGCAGTTCTTC
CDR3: CASSEATGTSASYNEQFF

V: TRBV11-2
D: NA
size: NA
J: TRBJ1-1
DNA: TGTGCCAGCAGCTTTCCTAAGAAGACAGCGAACACTGAAGCTTTCTTT
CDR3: CASSFPKKTANTEAFF

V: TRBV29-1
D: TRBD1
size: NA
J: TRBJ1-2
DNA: TGCAGCGTTGAGGACAGGGAGGGGGTTAACTATGGCTACACCTTC
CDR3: CSVEDREGVNYGYTF

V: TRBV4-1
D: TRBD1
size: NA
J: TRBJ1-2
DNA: TGCGCCAGCAGCCAAGTCCTTCAGGGGGTCGATAACTATGGCTACACCTTC
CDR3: CASSQVLQGVDNYGYTF

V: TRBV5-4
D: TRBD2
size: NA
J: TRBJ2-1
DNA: TGTGCCAGCAGGAGAGGGACTAGCGGGATTAATGAGCAGTTCTTC
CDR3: CASRRGTSGINEQFF

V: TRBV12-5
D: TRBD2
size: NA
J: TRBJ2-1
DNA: TGTGCTAGTGGTTTGGCAATAACGGGTACTAGCGGGGACTCCTACAATGAGCAGTTCTTC
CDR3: CASGLAITGTSGDSYNEQFF

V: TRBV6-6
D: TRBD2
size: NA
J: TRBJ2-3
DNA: TGTGCCAGCAGTCAAACTAGCGGCGGCACAGATACGCAGTATTTT
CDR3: CASSQTSGGTDTQYF

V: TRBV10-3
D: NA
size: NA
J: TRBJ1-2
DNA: TGTGCCATCTGGGAGAGGGATCACGGCTACACCTTC
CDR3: CAIWERDHGYTF

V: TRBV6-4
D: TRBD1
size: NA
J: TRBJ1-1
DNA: TGTGCCAGCAAAAGACAGGGGATGGGCACTGAAGCTTTCTTT
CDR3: CASKRQGMGTEAFF

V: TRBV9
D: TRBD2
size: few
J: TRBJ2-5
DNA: TGTGCCAGCAGCGTTAGCGGGGACCAAGAGACCCAGTACTTC
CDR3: CASSVSGDQETQYF